This TCR beta chain came from a study of T cell responses to AZD1222 COVID-19 vaccine. The method was immunoSEQ multiplex PCR; TCRdb's version includes in-frame clones alone and lacks a portion of them. The sample has 95,000 to 150,000 clones; 85% to 95% are singletons. V dropped 6 bases and J dropped 7; count of bases not matched to a gene: 9. CDR3 length equals 15 residues. Germline assignment: CDR1 MNHEY and CDR2 SVGEGT. The source material was peripheral blood, sampled on day 0 of AZD1222 vaccination. This clonotype was sampled from an adult in good health. The J gene is TRBJ2-1, the V gene TRBV6-2 or TRBV6-3; TRBD1 matches at 10 bases. Here the CDR3 DNA reads TGTGCCAGCAGCCGTCGACAGGGGGCGATGAATGAGCAGTTCTTC. It is translated as CASSRRQGAMNEQFF.